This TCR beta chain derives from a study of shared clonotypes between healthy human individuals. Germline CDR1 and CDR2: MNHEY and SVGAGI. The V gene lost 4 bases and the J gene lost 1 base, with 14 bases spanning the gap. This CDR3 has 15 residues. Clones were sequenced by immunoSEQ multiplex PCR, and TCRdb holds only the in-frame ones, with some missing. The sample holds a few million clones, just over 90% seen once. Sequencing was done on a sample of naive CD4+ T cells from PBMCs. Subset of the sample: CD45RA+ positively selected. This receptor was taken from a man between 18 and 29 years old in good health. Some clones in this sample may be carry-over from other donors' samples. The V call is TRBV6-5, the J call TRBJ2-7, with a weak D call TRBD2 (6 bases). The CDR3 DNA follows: TGTGCCAGCAGTTCTTATCTCGGGAGTTCCTACGAGCAGTACTTC. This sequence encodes CASSSYLGSSYEQYF.